The text below deals with one TCR beta chain. TCRdb's copy holds only in-frame clones and misses some; the assay was immunoSEQ multiplex PCR. The sample carries 100,000 to 150,000 clones, approximately 92% recorded once. These data are taken from a study of control samples from healthy donors and cancer patients. The sequenced sample consisted of PBMCs. This TCR was sampled from a man older than 75 with head and neck cancer.

CDR3 DNA: TGTGCCAGCAGGGGAAATGAAAAACTGTTTTTT. This sequence encodes CASRGNEKLFF. The chain uses TRBV6-1 and TRBJ1-4; D is uncertain. The germline CDR1 and CDR2 sequences are MNHNS and SASEGT. This CDR3 comprises 11 residues. V lost 6 bases and J 5 bases, leaving 4 bases between the germline ends.